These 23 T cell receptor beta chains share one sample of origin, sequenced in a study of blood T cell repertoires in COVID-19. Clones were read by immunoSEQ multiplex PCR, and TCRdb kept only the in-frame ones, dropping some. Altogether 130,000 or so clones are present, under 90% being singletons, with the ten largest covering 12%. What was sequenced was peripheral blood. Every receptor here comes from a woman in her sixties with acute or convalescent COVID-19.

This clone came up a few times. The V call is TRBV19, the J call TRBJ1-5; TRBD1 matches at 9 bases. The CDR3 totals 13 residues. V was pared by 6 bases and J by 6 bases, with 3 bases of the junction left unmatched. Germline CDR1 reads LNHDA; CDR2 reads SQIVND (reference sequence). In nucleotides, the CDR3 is TGTGCCAGTAGAGGACAGGGGAGTCAGCCCCAGCATTTT. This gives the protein CASRGQGSQPQHF.

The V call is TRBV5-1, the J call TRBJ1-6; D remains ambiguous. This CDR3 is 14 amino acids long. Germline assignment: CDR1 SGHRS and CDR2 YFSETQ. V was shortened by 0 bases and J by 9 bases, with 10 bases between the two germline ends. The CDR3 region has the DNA TGCGCCAGCAGCTTGGGAGACAAGATTTCACCCCTCCACTTT. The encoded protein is CASSLGDKISPLHF.

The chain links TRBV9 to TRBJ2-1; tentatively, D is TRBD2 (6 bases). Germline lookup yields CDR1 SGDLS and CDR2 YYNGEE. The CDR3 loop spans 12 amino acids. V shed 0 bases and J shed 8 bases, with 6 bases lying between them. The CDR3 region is CASSVGGDEQFF. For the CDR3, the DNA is TGTGCCAGCAGCGTAGGGGGGGATGAGCAGTTCTTC.

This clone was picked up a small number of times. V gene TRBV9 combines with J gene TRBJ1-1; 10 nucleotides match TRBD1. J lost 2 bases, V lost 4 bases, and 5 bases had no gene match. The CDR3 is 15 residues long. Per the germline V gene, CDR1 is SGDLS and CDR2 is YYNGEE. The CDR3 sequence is CASSPRDRGNTEAFF. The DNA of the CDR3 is TGTGCCAGCAGCCCCCGGGACAGGGGAAACACTGAAGCTTTCTTT.

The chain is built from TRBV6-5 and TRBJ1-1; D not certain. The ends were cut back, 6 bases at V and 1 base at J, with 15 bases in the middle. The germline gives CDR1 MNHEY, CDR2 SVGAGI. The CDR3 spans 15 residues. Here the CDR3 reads CASRPAPNPNTEAFF. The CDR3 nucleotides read TGTGCCAGCAGACCCGCGCCAAATCCGAACACTGAAGCTTTCTTT.

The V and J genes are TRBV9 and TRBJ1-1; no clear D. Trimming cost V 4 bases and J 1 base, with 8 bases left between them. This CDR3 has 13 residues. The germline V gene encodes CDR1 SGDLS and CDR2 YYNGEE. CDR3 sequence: CASSPVGNTEAFF. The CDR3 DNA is TGTGCCAGCAGCCCGGTTGGGAACACTGAAGCTTTCTTT.

CDR3 DNA: TGTGCCAGCAGCCAAGATCTGGGCGGGGGGGAGTATGAGCAGTTCTTC. Encoded protein: CASSQDLGGGEYEQFF. The J gene is TRBJ2-1, the V gene TRBV4-2; 9 nucleotides align to TRBD2. The J segment lost 8 bases and the V segment lost 0 bases, leaving 8 bases of the junction unmatched. This CDR3 contains 16 residues. Germline CDR1 and CDR2: LGHNA and YNFKEQ.

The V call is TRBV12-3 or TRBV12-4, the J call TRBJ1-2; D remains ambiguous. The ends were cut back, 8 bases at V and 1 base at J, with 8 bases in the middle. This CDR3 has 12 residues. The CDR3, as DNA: TGTGCCAGCGCCGGTGGTAACTATGGCTACACCTTC. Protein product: CASAGGNYGYTF.

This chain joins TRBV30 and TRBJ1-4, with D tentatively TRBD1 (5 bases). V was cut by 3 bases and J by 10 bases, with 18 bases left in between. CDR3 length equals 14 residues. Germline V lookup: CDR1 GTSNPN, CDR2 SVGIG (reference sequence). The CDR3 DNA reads TGTGCCTGGAGCCCCGGGACTGGCTGGGGAAAACTGTTTTTT. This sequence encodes CAWSPGTGWGKLFF. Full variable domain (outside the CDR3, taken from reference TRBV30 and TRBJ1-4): SQTIHQWPATLVQPVGSPLSLECTVEGTSNPNLYWYRQAAGRGLQLLFYSVGIGQISSEVPQNLSASRPQDRQFILSSKKLLLSDSGFYLCAWSPGTGWGKLFFGSGTQLSVL.

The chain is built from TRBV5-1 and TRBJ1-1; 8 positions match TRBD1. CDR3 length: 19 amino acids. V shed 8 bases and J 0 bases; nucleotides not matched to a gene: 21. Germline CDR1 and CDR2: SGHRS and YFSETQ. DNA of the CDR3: TGCGCCAGTGGACAGGGAATTGTGTCAGTCCCTCAGGTGAACACTGAAGCTTTCTTT. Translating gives CASGQGIVSVPQVNTEAFF.

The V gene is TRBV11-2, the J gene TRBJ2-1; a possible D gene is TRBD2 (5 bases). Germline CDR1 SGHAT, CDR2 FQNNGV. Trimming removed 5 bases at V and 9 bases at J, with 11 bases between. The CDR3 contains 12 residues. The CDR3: CASSLGRGEQFF. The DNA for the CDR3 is TGTGCCAGCAGCCTTGGTCGGGGTGAGCAGTTCTTC.

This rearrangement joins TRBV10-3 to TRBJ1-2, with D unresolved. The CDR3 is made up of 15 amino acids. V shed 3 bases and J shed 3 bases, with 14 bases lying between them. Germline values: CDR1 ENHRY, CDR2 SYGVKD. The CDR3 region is CAISDTGFVYYGYTF. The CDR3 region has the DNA TGTGCCATCAGTGACACGGGGTTTGTATACTATGGCTACACCTTC.

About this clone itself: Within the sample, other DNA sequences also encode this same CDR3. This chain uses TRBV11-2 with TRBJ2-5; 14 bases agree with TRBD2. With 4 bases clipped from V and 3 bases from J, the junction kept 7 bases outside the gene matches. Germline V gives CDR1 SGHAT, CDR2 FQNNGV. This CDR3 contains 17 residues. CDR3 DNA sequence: TGTGCCAGCAGCTCAAGGACTAGCGGGGGGTCAAAAGAGACCCAGTACTTC. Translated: CASSSRTSGGSKETQYF.

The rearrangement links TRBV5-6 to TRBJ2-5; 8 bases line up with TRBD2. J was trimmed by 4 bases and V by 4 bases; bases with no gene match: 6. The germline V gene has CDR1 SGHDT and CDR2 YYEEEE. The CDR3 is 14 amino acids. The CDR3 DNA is TGTGCCAGCAGCGACACGGGGGGGCCAGAGACCCAGTACTTC. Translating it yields CASSDTGGPETQYF.

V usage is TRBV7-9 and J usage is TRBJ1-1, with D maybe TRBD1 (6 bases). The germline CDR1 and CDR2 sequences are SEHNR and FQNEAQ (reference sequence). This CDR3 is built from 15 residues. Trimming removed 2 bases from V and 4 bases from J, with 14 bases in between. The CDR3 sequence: CASSLRGARSTEAFF. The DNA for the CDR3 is TGTGCCAGCAGCTTACGGGGGGCTCGAAGCACTGAAGCTTTCTTT.

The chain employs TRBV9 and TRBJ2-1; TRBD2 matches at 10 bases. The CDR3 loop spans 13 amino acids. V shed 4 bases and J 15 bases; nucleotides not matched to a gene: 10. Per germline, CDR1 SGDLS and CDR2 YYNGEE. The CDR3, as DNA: TGTGCCAGCAGCCTGAGTAGCGGGGGGTCTAGGTTCTTC. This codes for CASSLSSGGSRFF.

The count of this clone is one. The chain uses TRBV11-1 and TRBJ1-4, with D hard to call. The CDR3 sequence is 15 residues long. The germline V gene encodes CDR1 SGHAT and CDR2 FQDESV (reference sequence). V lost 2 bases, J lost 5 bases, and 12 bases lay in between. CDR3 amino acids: CASSLSGPMNEKLFF. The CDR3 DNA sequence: TGTGCCAGCAGCTTATCCGGTCCAATGAATGAAAAACTGTTTTTT. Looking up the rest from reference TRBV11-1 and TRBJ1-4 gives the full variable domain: EAEVAQSPRYKITEKSQAVAFWCDPISGHATLYWYRQILGQGPELLVQFQDESVVDDSQLPKDRFSAERLKGVDSTLKIQPAELGDSAMYLCASSLSGPMNEKLFFGSGTQLSVL.

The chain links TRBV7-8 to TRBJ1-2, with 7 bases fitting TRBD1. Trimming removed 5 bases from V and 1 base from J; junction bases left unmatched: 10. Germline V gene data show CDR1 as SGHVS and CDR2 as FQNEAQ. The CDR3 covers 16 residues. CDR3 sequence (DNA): TGTGCCAGCAGCCGAGGCCGGAACAGGGGTAACTATGGCTACACCTTC. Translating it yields CASSRGRNRGNYGYTF.

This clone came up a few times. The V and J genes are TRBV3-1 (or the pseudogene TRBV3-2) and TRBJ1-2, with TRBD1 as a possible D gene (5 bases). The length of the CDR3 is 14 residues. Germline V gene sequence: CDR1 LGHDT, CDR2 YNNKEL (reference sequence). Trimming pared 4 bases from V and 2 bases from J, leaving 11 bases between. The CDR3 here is CASSRKGQNYGYTF. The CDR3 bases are TGTGCCAGCAGCCGTAAGGGGCAGAACTATGGCTACACCTTC.

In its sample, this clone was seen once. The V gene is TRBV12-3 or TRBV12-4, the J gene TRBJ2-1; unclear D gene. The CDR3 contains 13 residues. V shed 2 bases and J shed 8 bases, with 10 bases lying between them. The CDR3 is CASSLKLGHEQFF. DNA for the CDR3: TGTGCCAGCAGTTTAAAGCTTGGGCATGAGCAGTTCTTC.

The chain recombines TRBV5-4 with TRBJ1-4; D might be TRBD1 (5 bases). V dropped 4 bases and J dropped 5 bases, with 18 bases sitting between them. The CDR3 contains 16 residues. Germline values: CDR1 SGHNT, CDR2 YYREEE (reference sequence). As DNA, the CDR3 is TGTGCCAGCAGCGGCGGATCTCCGGGGGGGAATGAAAAACTGTTTTTT. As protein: CASSGGSPGGNEKLFF.

The CDR3 bases are TGCGCCAGCAGCTTGGCCGGAGGGGCCTATAATTCACCCCTCCACTTT. Translating gives CASSLAGGAYNSPLHF. This chain joins TRBV5-1 and TRBJ1-6; possible D gene TRBD1, 5 bases. V was shortened by 0 bases and J by 2 bases, with 9 bases between the two germline ends. CDR1 is SGHRS, CDR2 YFSETQ, per germline. CDR3 size: 16 residues. Using reference TRBV5-1 and TRBJ1-6 for the parts outside the CDR3, the full variable domain is KAGVTQTPRYLIKTRGQQVTLSCSPISGHRSVSWYQQTPGQGLQFLFEYFSETQRNKGNFPGRFSGRQFSNSRSEMNVSTLELGDSALYLCASSLAGGAYNSPLHFGNGTRLTVT.

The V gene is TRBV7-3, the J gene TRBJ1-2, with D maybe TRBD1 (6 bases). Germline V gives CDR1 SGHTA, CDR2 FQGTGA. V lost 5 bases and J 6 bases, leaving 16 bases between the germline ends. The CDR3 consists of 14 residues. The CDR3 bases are TGTGCCAGCAGCCCCAACGGGGGGGGCGATGGCTACACCTTC. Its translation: CASSPNGGGDGYTF. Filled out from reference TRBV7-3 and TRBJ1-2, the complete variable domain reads GAGVSQTPSNKVTEKGKYVELRCDPISGHTALYWYRQSLGQGPEFLIYFQGTGAADDSGLPNDRFFAVRPEGSVSTLKIQRTERGDSAVYLCASSPNGGGDGYTFGSGTRLTVV.